Listed below are T cell receptor beta chains from one sample, sequenced in a study of blood T cell repertoires in COVID-19. Measured with immunoSEQ multiplex PCR; TCRdb has only the in-frame clones, and not every one. The sample holds 120,000 to 150,000 clones, 80% to 90% seen once. Sequencing was done on a sample of peripheral blood. The receptors here all came from a human donor with acute or convalescent COVID-19. The donor label of this sample is uncertain. Both conserved end residues are part of each CDR3. D genes are given only for firm matches. Size values are once, few and many counts, or a class for expanded clones, and some rows have none.

J | V | size | D | CDR3 | DNA
TRBJ1-1 | TRBV5-1 | - | - | CASSFGAVNTEAFF | TGCGCCAGCAGCTTTGGGGCAGTGAACACTGAAGCTTTCTTT
TRBJ2-2 | TRBV19 | - | TRBD2 | CASSIPGGATNTGELFF | TGTGCCAGTAGTATTCCGGGGGGGGCCACGAACACCGGGGAGCTGTTTTTT
TRBJ1-2 | TRBV7-9 | - | - | CASSLFTTAWNGLDGYTF | TGTGCCAGCAGCTTGTTCACGACAGCCTGGAACGGTTTAGATGGCTACACCTTC
TRBJ2-2 | TRBV24-1 | - | - | CATSDTGTNTGELFF | TGTGCCACCAGTGACACCGGGACTAACACCGGGGAGCTGTTTTTT
TRBJ1-6 | TRBV3-1/TRBV3-2 | - | - | CASSHTPGDLGSPLHF | TGTGCCAGCAGCCATACACCAGGGGACCTCGGCTCACCCCTCCACTTT
TRBJ1-5 | TRBV3-1/TRBV3-2 | - | - | CASSPGVSNNQPQHF | TGTGCCAGCAGCCCAGGGGTCAGTAACAATCAGCCCCAGCATTTT
TRBJ2-7 | TRBV4-2 | - | - | CASSQGHGTSASYEQYF | TGTGCCAGCAGCCAAGGCCACGGAACTAGTGCTTCCTACGAGCAGTACTTC
TRBJ1-2 | TRBV24-1 | once | - | CATSDWGRGGYGYTF | TGTGCCACCAGTGATTGGGGAAGGGGTGGCTATGGCTACACCTTC
TRBJ2-7 | TRBV7-9 | - | TRBD1 | CASSSNGQGINEQYF | TGTGCCAGCAGCTCGAACGGACAGGGAATCAACGAGCAGTACTTC
TRBJ1-2 | TRBV19 | - | TRBD1 | CASSRRQGGYTF | TGTGCCAGTAGCCGCCGACAGGGTGGCTACACCTTC
TRBJ1-6 | TRBV18 | - | - | CASSLRDTYSPLHF | TGTGCCAGCTCACTCCGGGACACATATTCACCCCTCCACTTT
TRBJ2-5 | TRBV9 | few | TRBD1 | CASSALGQFETQYF | TGTGCCAGCAGCGCCTTGGGACAGTTCGAGACCCAGTACTTC
TRBJ1-3 | TRBV6-1 | - | - | CASSVWQGTSGNTIYF | TGTGCCAGCAGTGTTTGGCAGGGCACTTCTGGAAACACCATATATTTT
TRBJ1-6 | TRBV5-4 | - | - | CASSSDRDFLDNSPLHF | TGTGCCAGCAGCTCGGACCGGGATTTTCTTGATAATTCACCCCTCCACTTT
TRBJ2-1 | TRBV19 | - | TRBD1 | CASYPFYRGPYNEQFF | TGTGCCAGTTACCCTTTCTACAGGGGGCCCTACAATGAGCAGTTCTTC
TRBJ1-2 | TRBV12-3/TRBV12-4 | - | TRBD1 | CASRLGQAGYTF | TGTGCCAGCAGATTAGGACAGGCGGGCTACACCTTC
TRBJ2-1 | TRBV19 | - | TRBD2 | CASSIGLADYNEQFF | TGTGCCAGTAGTATAGGTCTAGCGGATTACAATGAGCAGTTCTTC